This T cell receptor (beta chain) was documented in a study of cytomegalovirus exposure and HLA in healthy donors. It was with 60 Vbeta and 13 Jbeta primers that the PCR ran. The repertoire was sequenced with immunoSEQ multiplex PCR; TCRdb's copy has only in-frame clones and lacks some. The sample includes roughly 140,000 clones, roughly 79% of them seen just once. The CDR3 covers 15 residues. Germline trimming cut 6 bases from V and 2 bases from J; bases unmatched to any gene: 7. Germline CDR1 reads MNHNY; CDR2 reads SVGAGI (reference sequence). Specimen: PBMCs. V usage is TRBV6-6 and J usage is TRBJ1-5, with 7 bases aligning to TRBD1. This TCR was recovered from a male donor in good health and CMV-seronegative. CDR3 in amino acids: CASSDRVSGNQPQHF. CDR3 coding DNA: TGTGCCAGCAGCGACAGGGTTTCTGGCAATCAGCCCCAGCATTTT.